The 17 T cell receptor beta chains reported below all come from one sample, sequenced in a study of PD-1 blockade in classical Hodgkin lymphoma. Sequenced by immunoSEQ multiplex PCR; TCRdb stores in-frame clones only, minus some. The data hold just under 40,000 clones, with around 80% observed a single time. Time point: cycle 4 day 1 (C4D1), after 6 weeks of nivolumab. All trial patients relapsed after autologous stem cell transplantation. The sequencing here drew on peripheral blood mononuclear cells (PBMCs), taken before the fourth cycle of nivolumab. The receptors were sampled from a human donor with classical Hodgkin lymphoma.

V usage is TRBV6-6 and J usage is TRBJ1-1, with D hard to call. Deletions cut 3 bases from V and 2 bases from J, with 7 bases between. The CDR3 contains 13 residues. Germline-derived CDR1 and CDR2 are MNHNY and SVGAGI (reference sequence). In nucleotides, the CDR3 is TGTGCCAGCAGTTATCTCGTCAACACTGAAGCTTTCTTT. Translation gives CASSYLVNTEAFF.

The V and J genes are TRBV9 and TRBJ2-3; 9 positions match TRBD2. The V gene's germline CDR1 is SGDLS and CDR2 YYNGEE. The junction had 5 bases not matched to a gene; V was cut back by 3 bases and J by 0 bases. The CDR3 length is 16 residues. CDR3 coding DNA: TGTGCCAGCAGCGGGCGGGGGGGCCAAAGCACAGATACGCAGTATTTT. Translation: CASSGRGGQSTDTQYF.

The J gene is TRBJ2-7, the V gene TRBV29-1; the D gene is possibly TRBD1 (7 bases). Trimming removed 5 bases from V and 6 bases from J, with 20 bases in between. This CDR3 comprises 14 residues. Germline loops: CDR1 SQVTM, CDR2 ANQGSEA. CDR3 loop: CSVSQGTVGGEQYF. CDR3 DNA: TGCAGCGTTTCCCAGGGGACAGTCGGGGGCGAGCAGTACTTC.

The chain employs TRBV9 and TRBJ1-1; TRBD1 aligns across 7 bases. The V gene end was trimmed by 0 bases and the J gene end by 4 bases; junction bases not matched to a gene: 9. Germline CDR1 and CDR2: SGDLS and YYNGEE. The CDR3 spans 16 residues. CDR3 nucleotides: TGTGCCAGCAGCGTAGGACAGGGCCGTATGGGCACTGAAGCTTTCTTT. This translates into CASSVGQGRMGTEAFF.

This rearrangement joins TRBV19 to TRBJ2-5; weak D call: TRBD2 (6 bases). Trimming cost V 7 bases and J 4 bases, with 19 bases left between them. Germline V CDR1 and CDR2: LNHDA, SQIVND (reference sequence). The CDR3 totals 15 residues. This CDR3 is CASTFSWGVRETQYF. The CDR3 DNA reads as TGTGCCAGTACATTCTCCTGGGGGGTTCGAGAGACCCAGTACTTC.

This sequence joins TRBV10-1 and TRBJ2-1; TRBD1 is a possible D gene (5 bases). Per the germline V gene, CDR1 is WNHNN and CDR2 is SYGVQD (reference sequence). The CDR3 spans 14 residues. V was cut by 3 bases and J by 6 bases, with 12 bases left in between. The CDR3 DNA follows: TGCGCCAGCAGTGATGGGGCGTGGGGCAATGAGCAGTTCTTC. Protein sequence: CASSDGAWGNEQFF.

CDR3 sequence: CASSSGTGGTGELFF. DNA of the CDR3: TGTGCCAGCAGCTCCGGGACAGGGGGCACCGGGGAGCTGTTTTTT. V is TRBV7-3 and J is TRBJ2-2; 11 nucleotides agree with TRBD1. The CDR3 length is 15 residues. V was pared by 4 bases and J by 4 bases, with 2 bases of the junction left unmatched. Germline lookup yields CDR1 SGHTA and CDR2 FQGTGA.

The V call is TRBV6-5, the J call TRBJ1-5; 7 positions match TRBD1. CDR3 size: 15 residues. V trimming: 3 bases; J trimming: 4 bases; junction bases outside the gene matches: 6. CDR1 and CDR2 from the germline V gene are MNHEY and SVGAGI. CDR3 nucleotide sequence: TGTGCCAGCAGTTATAGCCCAGGGGGGAATCAGCCCCAGCATTTT. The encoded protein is CASSYSPGGNQPQHF.

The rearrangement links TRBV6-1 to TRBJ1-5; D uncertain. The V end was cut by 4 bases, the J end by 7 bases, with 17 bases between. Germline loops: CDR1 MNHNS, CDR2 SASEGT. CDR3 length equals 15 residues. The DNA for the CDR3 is TGTGCCAGCAGTGTCACCAGCGGGGTTCGGCAGCCCCAGCATTTT. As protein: CASSVTSGVRQPQHF.

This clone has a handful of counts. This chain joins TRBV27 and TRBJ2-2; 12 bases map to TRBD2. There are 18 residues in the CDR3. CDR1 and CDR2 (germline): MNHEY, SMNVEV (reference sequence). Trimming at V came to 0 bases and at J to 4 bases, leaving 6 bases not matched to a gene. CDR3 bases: TGTGCCAGCAGTTTATCGGCTAGCGGGGGGGCGGGCACCGGGGAGCTGTTTTTT. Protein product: CASSLSASGGAGTGELFF.

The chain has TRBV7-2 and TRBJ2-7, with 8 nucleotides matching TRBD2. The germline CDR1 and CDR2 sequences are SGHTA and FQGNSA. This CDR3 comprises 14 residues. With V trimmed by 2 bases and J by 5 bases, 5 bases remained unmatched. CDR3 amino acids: CASSLTGGADEQYF. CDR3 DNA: TGTGCCAGCAGCTTAACGGGGGGGGCCGACGAGCAGTACTTC. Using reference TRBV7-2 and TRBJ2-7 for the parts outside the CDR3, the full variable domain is GAGVSQSPSNKVTEKGKDVELRCDPISGHTALYWYRQSLGQGLEFLIYFQGNSAPDKSGLPSDRFSAERTGGSVSTLTIQRTQQEDSAVYLCASSLTGGADEQYFGPGTRLTVT.

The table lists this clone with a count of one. The CDR3 region is CATTPGNSGGETQYF. In DNA form, the CDR3 reads TGTGCCACCACCCCCGGAAATAGCGGGGGGGAGACCCAGTACTTC. The V and J genes are TRBV2 and TRBJ2-5; 10 bases agree with TRBD2. The CDR3 covers 15 residues. Germline values: CDR1 SNHLY, CDR2 FYNNEI. V shed 10 bases and J 5 bases; nucleotides not matched to a gene: 13.

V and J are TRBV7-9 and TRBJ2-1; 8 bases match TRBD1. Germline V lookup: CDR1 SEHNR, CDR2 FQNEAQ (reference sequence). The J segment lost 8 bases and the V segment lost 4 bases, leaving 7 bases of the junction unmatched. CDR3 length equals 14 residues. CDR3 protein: CASSSPGGADEQFF. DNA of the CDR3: TGTGCCAGCAGCTCCCCAGGGGGCGCGGATGAGCAGTTCTTC.

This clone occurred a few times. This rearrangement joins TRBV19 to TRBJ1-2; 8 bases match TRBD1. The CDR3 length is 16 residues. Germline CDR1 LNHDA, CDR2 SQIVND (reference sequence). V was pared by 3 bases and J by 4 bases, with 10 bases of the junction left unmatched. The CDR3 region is CASSIRDRYRGYGYTF. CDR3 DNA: TGTGCCAGTAGTATCCGGGACAGGTACCGCGGCTATGGCTACACCTTC.

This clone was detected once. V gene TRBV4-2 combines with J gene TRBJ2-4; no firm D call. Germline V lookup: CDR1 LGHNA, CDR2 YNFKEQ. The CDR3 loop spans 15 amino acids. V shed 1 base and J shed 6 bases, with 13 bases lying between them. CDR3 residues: CASSQASGTRNIQYF. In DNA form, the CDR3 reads TGTGCCAGCAGCCAAGCCTCAGGCACCCGAAACATTCAGTACTTC.

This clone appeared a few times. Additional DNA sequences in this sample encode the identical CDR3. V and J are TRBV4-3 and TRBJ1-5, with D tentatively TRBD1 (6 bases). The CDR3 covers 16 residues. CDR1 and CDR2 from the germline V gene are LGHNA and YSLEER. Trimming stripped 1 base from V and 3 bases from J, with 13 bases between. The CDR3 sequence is CASSQAVWDNNQPQHF. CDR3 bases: TGCGCCAGCAGCCAAGCTGTCTGGGACAACAATCAGCCCCAGCATTTT.

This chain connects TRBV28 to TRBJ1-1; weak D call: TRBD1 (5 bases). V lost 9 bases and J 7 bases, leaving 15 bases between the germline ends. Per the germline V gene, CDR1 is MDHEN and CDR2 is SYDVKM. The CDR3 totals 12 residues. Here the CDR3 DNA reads TGTGCCAGTGACTCGGGTGGGGGTGAAGCTTTCTTT. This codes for CASDSGGGEAFF. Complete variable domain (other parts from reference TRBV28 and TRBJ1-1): DVKVTQSSRYLVKRTGEKVFLECVQDMDHENMFWYRQDPGLGLRLIYFSYDVKMKEKGDIPEGYSVSREKKERFSLILESASTNQTSMYLCASDSGGGEAFFGQGTRLTVV.